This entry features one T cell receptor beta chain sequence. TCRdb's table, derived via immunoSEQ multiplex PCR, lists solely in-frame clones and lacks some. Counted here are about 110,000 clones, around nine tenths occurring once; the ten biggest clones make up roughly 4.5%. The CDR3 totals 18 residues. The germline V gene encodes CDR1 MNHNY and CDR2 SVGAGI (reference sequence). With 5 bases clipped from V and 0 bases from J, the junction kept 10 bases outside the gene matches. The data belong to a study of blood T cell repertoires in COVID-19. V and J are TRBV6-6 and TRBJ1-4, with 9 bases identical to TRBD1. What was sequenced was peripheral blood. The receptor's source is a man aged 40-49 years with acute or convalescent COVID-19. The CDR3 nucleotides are TGTGCCAGCAGTCGACAGGGGGAAAAGTTCGCAACTAATGAAAAACTGTTTTTT. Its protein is CASSRQGEKFATNEKLFF.